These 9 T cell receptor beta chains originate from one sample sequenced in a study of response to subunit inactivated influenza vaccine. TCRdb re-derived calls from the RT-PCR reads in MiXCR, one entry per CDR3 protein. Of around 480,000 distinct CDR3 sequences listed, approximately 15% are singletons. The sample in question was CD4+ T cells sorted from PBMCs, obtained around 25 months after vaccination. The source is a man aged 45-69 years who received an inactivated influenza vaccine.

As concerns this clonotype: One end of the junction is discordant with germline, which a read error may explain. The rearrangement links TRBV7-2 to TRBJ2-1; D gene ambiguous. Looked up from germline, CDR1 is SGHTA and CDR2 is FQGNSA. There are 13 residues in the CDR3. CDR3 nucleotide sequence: TGTGCCAGCAGCTTAGGAACCCAACGACGGATGATCTTC. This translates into CASSLGTQRRMIF.

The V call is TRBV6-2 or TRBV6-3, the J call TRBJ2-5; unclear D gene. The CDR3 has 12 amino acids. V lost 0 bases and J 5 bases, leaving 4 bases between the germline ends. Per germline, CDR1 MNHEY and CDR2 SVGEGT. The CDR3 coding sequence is TGTGCCAGCAGTTACTCGACCGAGACCCAGTACTTC. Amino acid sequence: CASSYSTETQYF.

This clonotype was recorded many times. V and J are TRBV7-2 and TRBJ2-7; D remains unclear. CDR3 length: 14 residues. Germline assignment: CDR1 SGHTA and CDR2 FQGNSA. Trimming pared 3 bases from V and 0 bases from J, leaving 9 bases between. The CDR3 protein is CASSFPTVSYEQYF. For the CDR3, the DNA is TGTGCCAGCAGCTTTCCAACGGTCTCCTACGAGCAGTACTTC.

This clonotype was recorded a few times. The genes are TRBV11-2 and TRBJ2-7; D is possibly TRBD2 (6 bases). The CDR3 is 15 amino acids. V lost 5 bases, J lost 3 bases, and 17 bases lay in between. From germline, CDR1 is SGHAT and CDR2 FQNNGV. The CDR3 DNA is TGTGCCAGCAGCACCCGGCGGGGTTTTGGCTACGAGCAGTACTTC. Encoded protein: CASSTRRGFGYEQYF. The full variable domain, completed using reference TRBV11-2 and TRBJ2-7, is EAGVAQSPRYKIIEKRQSVAFWCNPISGHATLYWYQQILGQGPKLLIQFQNNGVVDDSQLPKDRFSAERLKGVDSTLKIQPAKLEDSAVYLCASSTRRGFGYEQYFGPGTRLTVT.

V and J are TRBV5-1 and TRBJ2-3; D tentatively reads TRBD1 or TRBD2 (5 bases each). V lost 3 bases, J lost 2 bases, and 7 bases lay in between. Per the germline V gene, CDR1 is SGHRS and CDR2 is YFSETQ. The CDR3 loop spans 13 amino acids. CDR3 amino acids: CASSWGSTDTQYF. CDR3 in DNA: TGCGCCAGCAGCTGGGGGTCCACAGATACGCAGTATTTT.

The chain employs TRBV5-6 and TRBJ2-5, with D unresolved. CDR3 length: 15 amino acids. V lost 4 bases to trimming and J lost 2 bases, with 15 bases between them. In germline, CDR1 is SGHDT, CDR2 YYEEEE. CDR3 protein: CASSTLRDIQETQYF. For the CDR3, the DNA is TGTGCCAGCAGCACCTTAAGGGATATTCAAGAGACCCAGTACTTC.

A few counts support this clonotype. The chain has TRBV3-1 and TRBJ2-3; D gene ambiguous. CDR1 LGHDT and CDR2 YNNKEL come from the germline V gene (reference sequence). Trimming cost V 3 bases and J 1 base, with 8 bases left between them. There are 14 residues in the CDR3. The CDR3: CASSHAGRTDTQYF. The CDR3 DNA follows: TGTGCCAGCAGCCATGCCGGACGCACAGATACGCAGTATTTT.

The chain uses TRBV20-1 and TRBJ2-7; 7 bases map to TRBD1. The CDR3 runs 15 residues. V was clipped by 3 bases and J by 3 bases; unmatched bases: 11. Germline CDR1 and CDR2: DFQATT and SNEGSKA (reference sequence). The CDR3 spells CSARNSGGRLYEQYF. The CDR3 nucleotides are TGCAGTGCTAGGAATTCAGGGGGTAGACTCTACGAGCAGTACTTC.

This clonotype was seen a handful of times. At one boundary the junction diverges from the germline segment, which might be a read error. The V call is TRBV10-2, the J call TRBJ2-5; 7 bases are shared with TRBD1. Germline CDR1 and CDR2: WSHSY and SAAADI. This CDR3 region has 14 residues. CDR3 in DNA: TGCGCCAGTAGTGAACAGGGGAGTAAAGGGACCCAGTACTTC. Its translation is CASSEQGSKGTQYF.